The 20 T cell receptor beta chains given below trace back to one sample, sequenced in a study of cytotoxic CD8 clonotypes in ibrutinib-treated CLL. The repertoire was sequenced with immunoSEQ multiplex PCR; TCRdb's copy has only in-frame clones and lacks some. The data show 75,000 to 90,000 clones, approximately 87% seen once. The sample in question was PBMCs, obtained after 24 months of ibrutinib treatment. The receptors here all came from a human donor with chronic lymphocytic leukemia.

This chain joins TRBV5-1 and TRBJ1-5, with D tentatively TRBD1 (5 bases). The germline V gene has CDR1 SGHRS and CDR2 YFSETQ. V lost 0 bases and J 4 bases, leaving 14 bases between the germline ends. The CDR3 runs to 16 residues. The CDR3 loop reads CASSLDGGIANQPQHF. CDR3 in DNA: TGCGCCAGCAGCTTGGATGGGGGAATAGCAAATCAGCCCCAGCATTTT.

The rearrangement joins TRBV30 to TRBJ1-1, with 10 positions matching TRBD1. V shed 8 bases, J shed 6 bases, and the junction held 9 bases outside the gene matches. This CDR3 is 13 amino acids long. Germline CDR1 and CDR2: GTSNPN and SVGIG (reference sequence). CDR3 sequence (DNA): TGTGCCCGAATGACAGGGGGCGACGCTGAAGCTTTCTTT. Residues: CARMTGGDAEAFF.

With respect to this clone: One junction end does not reproduce the germline sequence, and a read error may be involved. The chain is built from TRBV18 and TRBJ2-5; D gene unclear. This CDR3 contains 15 residues. Germline-derived CDR1 and CDR2 are KGHSH and LQKENI. This chain's CDR3 is CASSPPAGDTENQYF. In DNA, the CDR3 is TGTGCCAGCTCACCCCCGGCTGGGGATACGGAGAACCAGTACTTC.

This sequence joins TRBV28 and TRBJ2-7, with 8 positions matching TRBD2. With 5 bases clipped from V and 2 bases from J, the junction kept 14 bases outside the gene matches. Germline CDR1 and CDR2: MDHEN and SYDVKM. The CDR3 sequence is 17 residues long. This CDR3 reads CASSAPGGGNYPYEQYF. In DNA, the CDR3 is TGTGCCAGCAGTGCACCTGGCGGGGGGAACTATCCCTACGAGCAGTACTTC. Supplemented by reference TRBV28 and TRBJ2-7, the full variable domain reads DVKVTQSSRYLVKRTGEKVFLECVQDMDHENMFWYRQDPGLGLRLIYFSYDVKMKEKGDIPEGYSVSREKKERFSLILESASTNQTSMYLCASSAPGGGNYPYEQYFGPGTRLTVT.

This sequence joins TRBV6-5 and TRBJ2-3; D might be TRBD1 (6 bases). V was pared by 2 bases and J by 4 bases, with 16 bases between. CDR1 and CDR2 from the germline V gene are MNHEY and SVGAGI. This CDR3 contains 16 residues. CDR3 in amino acids: CASSYLPGAEADTQYF. For the CDR3, the DNA is TGTGCCAGCAGTTACCTTCCAGGGGCGGAGGCAGATACGCAGTATTTT.

This chain joins TRBV11-2 and TRBJ2-7, with D perhaps TRBD2 (6 bases). The CDR3 consists of 15 residues. Looked up from germline, CDR1 is SGHAT and CDR2 is FQNNGV. With 1 base removed from V and 4 bases from J, the gap between germline ends came to 14 bases. The CDR3: CASSLVWDSGYEQYF. The CDR3 DNA is TGTGCCAGCAGCTTAGTATGGGACTCTGGGTACGAGCAGTACTTC.

The chain carries TRBV7-2 and TRBJ1-5, with a tentative D call TRBD1 (6 bases). This CDR3 region has 18 residues. CDR1 and CDR2 (germline): SGHTA, FQGNSA. The V end lost 5 bases, the J end lost 0 bases, and 20 bases lay between the germline ends. The CDR3 DNA sequence: TGTGCCAGCAGCCTTACAGGTCTCCAGGGGCTTAGCAATCAGCCCCAGCATTTT. Protein sequence: CASSLTGLQGLSNQPQHF.

The rearrangement links TRBV27 to TRBJ2-2, with TRBD1 as a possible D gene (6 bases). This CDR3 comprises 14 residues. Trimming shortened V by 8 bases and J by 3 bases, and 13 bases separated the two germline ends. Per the germline V gene, CDR1 is MNHEY and CDR2 is SMNVEV (reference sequence). The DNA of the CDR3 is TGTGCCAGCCGCTCCCGACAGGACACCGGGGAGCTGTTTTTT. Translation gives CASRSRQDTGELFF.

The chain combines TRBV19 with TRBJ2-7; TRBD2 matches at 10 bases. With 6 bases clipped from V and 5 bases from J, the junction kept 10 bases outside the gene matches. CDR1 and CDR2 from the germline V gene are LNHDA and SQIVND (reference sequence). The CDR3 has 15 amino acids. The CDR3 sequence is CASRQRGLARDEQYF. In nucleotides, the CDR3 is TGTGCCAGTAGGCAACGGGGACTAGCGAGGGACGAGCAGTACTTC. The variable domain in full, completed from reference TRBV19 and TRBJ2-7, reads DGGITQSPKYLFRKEGQNVTLSCEQNLNHDAMYWYRQDPGQGLRLIYYSQIVNDFQKGDIAEGYSVSREKKESFPLTVTSAQKNPTAFYLCASRQRGLARDEQYFGPGTRLTVT.

This clone is a singleton in its sample. The chain has TRBV30 and TRBJ1-1; a possible D gene is TRBD1 (5 bases). The ends were cut back, 3 bases at V and 6 bases at J, with 8 bases in the middle. This CDR3 has 11 residues. Looked up from germline, CDR1 is GTSNPN and CDR2 is SVGIG (reference sequence). Here the CDR3 DNA reads TGTGCCTGGAGGGGGGAGTCTGAAGCTTTCTTT. Translation gives CAWRGESEAFF.

The chain couples TRBV9 to TRBJ2-4; D is perhaps TRBD1 (5 bases). The V end lost 4 bases, the J end lost 0 bases, and 23 bases lay between the germline ends. The CDR3 length is 19 residues. Germline CDR1 is SGDLS and CDR2 is YYNGEE. CDR3 in DNA: TGTGCCAGCAGCCCTATGCCCCCAATAGGACATCTAGCCAAAAACATTCAGTACTTC. Amino acid sequence: CASSPMPPIGHLAKNIQYF.

A few counts support this clone. The V and J genes are TRBV11-1 and TRBJ2-4; TRBD2 agrees at 10 bases. V lost 7 bases and J lost 7; bases outside the gene matches: 16. This CDR3 is built from 17 residues. Germline V gene sequence: CDR1 SGHAT, CDR2 FQDESV (reference sequence). The CDR3 loop is CASTAGGLAGDNNIQYF. CDR3 DNA sequence: TGTGCCAGCACCGCAGGAGGGCTAGCGGGAGACAACAACATTCAGTACTTC.

This chain links TRBV7-3 with TRBJ2-3; TRBD2 matches at 11 bases. Trimming cost V 5 bases and J 5 bases; bases outside gene matches: 6. Germline V lookup: CDR1 SGHTA, CDR2 FQGTGA. This CDR3 region has 15 residues. The DNA of the CDR3 is TGTGCCAGCAGCCTTATAGCGGGAGGGAAAGATACGCAGTATTTT. The encoded protein is CASSLIAGGKDTQYF.

This sequence joins TRBV6-5 and TRBJ2-7, with D perhaps being TRBD1 or TRBD2 (6 bases each). Germline values: CDR1 MNHEY, CDR2 SVGAGI. The CDR3 has 13 residues. V lost 5 bases and J lost 4, with 12 bases in between. CDR3 in amino acids: CASSGIGGYEQYF. The CDR3 DNA follows: TGTGCCAGCAGTGGGATAGGGGGGTACGAGCAGTACTTC.

The V and J genes are TRBV6-6 and TRBJ2-2, with 12 bases matching TRBD2. Germline CDR1 is MNHNY and CDR2 is SVGAGI (reference sequence). The length of the CDR3 is 16 residues. After removal of 8 bases from V and 8 bases from J, the junction contained 12 bases not matched to a gene. CDR3 in DNA: TGTGCCAGCCTATATGGACTAGCGGGGAGTATTGGGGAGCTGTTTTTT. It specifies CASLYGLAGSIGELFF.

This chain links TRBV6-5 with TRBJ1-1; D uncertain. CDR1 is MNHEY, CDR2 SVGAGI, per germline. Trimming shortened V by 0 bases and J by 0 bases, and 2 bases separated the two germline ends. The CDR3 extends over 13 amino acids. CDR3 DNA sequence: TGTGCCAGCAGTTACTCCCTGAACACTGAAGCTTTCTTT. Translating gives CASSYSLNTEAFF.

The chain combines TRBV6-1 with TRBJ2-1, with D possibly TRBD2 on 6 matching bases. The CDR3 totals 14 residues. Germline V gene lookup returns CDR1 MNHNS and CDR2 SASEGT. V lost 5 bases and J 6 bases, leaving 14 bases between the germline ends. The CDR3 is CASSNLGGSNEQFF. CDR3 DNA sequence: TGTGCCAGCAGTAACCTTGGGGGGAGCAATGAGCAGTTCTTC.

V and J are TRBV7-2 and TRBJ2-3; D is possibly TRBD2 (6 bases). The germline V gene has CDR1 SGHTA and CDR2 FQGNSA. V gave up 2 bases and J gave up 1 base, with 10 bases separating them. The CDR3 sequence is 15 residues long. This CDR3 is CASSLTWRGTDTQYF. In nucleotides, the CDR3 is TGTGCCAGCAGCTTAACCTGGAGGGGCACAGATACGCAGTATTTT.

The chain has TRBV9 and TRBJ1-1; perhaps TRBD1 as D (6 bases). The germline V gene encodes CDR1 SGDLS and CDR2 YYNGEE. V was cut by 2 bases and J by 5 bases, with 7 bases left in between. This CDR3 has 12 amino acids. This chain's CDR3 is CASSVGQTEAFF. The DNA of the CDR3 is TGTGCCAGCAGCGTCGGACAGACTGAAGCTTTCTTT.

This clone was recorded only once. The J gene is TRBJ1-4, the V gene TRBV19; no reliable D call. The germline CDR1 and CDR2 sequences are LNHDA and SQIVND (reference sequence). The CDR3 length is 16 residues. The ends were cut back, 5 bases at V and 0 bases at J, with 13 bases in the middle. The CDR3 spells CASSFAGLSTNEKLFF. The CDR3 coding sequence is TGTGCCAGTAGTTTCGCAGGACTGTCAACTAATGAAAAACTGTTTTTT.